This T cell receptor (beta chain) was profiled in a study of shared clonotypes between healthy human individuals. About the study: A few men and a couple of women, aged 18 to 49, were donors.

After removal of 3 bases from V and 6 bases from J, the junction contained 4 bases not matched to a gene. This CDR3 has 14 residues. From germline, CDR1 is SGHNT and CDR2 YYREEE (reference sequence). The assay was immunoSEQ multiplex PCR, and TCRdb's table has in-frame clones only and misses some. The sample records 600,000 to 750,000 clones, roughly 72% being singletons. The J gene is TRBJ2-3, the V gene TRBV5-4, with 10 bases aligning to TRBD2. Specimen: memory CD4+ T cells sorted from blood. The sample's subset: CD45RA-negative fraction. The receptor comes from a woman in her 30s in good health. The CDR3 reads CASSSPSGSDTQYF. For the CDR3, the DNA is TGTGCCAGCAGCTCCCCTAGCGGGAGTGATACGCAGTATTTT. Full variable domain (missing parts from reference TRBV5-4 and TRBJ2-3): ETGVTQSPTHLIKTRGQQVTLRCSSQSGHNTVSWYQQALGQGPQFIFQYYREEENGRGNFPPRFSGLQFPNYSSELNVNALELDDSALYLCASSSPSGSDTQYFGPGTRLTVL.